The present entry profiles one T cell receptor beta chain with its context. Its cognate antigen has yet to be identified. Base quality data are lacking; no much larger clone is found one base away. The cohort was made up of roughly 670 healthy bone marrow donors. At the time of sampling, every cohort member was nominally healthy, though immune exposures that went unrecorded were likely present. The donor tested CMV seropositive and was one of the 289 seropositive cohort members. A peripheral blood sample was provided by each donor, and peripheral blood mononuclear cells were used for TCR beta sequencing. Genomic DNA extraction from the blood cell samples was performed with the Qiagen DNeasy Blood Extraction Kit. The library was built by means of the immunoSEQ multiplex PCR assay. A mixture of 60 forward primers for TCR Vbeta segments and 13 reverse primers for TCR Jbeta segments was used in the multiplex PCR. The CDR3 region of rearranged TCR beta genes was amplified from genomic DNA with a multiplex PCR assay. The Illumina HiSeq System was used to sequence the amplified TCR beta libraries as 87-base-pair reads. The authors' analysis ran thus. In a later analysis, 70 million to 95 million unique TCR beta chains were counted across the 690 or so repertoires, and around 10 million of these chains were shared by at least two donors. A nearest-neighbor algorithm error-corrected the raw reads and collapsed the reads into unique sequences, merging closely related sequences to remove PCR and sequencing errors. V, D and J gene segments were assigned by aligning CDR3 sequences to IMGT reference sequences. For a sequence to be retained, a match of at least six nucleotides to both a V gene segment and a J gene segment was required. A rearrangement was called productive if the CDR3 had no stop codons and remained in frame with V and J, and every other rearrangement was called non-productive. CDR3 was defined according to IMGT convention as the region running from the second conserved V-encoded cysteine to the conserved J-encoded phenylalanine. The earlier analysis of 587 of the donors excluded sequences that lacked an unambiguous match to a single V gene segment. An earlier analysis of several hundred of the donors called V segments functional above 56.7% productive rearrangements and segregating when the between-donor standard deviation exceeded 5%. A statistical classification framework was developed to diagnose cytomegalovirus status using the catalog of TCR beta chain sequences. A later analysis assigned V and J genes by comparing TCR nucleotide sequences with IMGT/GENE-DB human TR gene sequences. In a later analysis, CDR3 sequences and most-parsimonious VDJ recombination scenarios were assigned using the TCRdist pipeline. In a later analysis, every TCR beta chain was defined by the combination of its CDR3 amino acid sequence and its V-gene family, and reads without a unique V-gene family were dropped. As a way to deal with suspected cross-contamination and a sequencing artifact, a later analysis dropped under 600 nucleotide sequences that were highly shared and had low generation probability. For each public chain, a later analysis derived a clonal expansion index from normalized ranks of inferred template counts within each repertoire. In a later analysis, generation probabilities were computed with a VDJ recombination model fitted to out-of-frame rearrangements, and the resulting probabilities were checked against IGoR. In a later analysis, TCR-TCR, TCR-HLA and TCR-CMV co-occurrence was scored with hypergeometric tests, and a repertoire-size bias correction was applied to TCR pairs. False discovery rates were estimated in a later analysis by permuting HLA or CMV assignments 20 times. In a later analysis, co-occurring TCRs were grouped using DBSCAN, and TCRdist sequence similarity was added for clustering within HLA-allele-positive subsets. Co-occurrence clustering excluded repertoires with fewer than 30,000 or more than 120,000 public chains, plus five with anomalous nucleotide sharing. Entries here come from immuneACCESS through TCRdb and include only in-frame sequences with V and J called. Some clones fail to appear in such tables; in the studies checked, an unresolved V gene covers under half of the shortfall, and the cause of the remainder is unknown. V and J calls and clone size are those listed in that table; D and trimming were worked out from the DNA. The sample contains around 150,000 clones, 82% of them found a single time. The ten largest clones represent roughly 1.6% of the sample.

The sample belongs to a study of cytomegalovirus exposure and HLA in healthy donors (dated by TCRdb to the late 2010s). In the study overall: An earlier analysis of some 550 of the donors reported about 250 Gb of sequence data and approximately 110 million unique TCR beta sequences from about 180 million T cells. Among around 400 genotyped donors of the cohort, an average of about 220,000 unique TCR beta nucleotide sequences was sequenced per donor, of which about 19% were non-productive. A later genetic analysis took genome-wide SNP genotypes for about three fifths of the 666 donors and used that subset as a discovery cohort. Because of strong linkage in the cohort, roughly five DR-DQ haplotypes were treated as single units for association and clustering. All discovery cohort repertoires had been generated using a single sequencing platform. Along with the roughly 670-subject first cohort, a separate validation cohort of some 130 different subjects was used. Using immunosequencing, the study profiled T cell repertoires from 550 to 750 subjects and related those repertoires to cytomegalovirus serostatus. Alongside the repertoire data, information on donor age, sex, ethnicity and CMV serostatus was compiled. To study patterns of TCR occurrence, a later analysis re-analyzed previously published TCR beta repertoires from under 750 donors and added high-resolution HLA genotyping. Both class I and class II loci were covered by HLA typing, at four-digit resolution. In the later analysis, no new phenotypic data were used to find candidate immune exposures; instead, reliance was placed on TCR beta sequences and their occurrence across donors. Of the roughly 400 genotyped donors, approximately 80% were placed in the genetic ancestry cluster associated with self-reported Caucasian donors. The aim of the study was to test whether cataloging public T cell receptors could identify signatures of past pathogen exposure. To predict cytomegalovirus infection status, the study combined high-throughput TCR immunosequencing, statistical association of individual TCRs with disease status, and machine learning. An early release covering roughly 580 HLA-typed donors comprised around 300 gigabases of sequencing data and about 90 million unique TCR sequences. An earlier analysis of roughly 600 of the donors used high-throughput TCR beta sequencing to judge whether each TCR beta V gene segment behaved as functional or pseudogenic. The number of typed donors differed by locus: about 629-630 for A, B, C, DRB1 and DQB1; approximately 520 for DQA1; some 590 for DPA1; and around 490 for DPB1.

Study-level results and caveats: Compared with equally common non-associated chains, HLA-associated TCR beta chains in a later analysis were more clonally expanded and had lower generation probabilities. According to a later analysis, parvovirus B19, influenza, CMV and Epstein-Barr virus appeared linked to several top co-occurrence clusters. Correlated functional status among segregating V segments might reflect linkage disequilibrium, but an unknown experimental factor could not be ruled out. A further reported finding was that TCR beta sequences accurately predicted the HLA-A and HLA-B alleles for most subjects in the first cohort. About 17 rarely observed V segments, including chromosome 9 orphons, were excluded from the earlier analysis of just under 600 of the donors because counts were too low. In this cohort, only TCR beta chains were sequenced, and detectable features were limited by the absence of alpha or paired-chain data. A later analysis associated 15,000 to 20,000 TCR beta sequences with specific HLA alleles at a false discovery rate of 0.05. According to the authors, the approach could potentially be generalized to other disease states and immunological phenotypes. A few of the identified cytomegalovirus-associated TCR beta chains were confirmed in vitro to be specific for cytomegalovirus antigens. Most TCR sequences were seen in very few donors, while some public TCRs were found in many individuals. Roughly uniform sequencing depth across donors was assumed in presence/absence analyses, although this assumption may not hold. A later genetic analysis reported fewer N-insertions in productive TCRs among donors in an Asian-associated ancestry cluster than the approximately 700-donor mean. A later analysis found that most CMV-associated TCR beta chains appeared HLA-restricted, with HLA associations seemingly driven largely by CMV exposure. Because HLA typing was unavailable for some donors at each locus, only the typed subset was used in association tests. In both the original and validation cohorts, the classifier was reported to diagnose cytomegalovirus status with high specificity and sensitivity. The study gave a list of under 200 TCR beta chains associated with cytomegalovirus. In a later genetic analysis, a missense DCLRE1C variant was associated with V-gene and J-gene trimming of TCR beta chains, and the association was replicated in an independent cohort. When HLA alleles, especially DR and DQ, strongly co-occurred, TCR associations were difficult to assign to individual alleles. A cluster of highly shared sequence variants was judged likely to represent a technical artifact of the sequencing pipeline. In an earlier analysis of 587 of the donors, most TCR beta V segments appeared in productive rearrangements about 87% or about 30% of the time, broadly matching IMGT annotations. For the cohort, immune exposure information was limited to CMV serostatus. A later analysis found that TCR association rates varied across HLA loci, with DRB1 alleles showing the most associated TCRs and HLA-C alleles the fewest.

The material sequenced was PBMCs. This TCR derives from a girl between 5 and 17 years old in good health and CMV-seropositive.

The DNA is as follows: TGTGCCTGGAGCTATAACACCGGGGAGCTGTTTTTT. It translates as CAWSYNTGELFF. This sequence uses TRBV30 and TRBJ2-2, with no reliable assignment of the D segment. V is clipped by 3 bases and J by 2 bases, and the sequence between their germline boundaries is 4 bases long. The CDR3 numbers 12 residues from cysteine through phenylalanine. The only DNA kept is the CDR3, 36 bases in frame from the first base. In the germline V gene (reference sequence), CDR1 corresponds to GTSNPN and CDR2 to SVGIG.